These T cell receptor beta chains were read from a single sample in a study of OX40 agonist ivuxolimab in advanced cancers. Libraries were prepared by immunoSEQ multiplex PCR; TCRdb keeps only in-frame clonotypes and omits some of them. In the table there are over 60,000 clones, about 89% of which are singletons. Sequenced material: CD4+ or CD8+ T cells sorted from blood, taken in a trial of the OX40 agonist ivuxolimab. The source is an adult with an advanced solid tumor such as melanoma, head and neck, liver or kidney cancer. Each CDR3 is given with its conserved first and last residue. A D gene is named only where the DNA matches it firmly. A row's size may be missing; if present it is once, few, many or a size class.

.,TRBJ2-1,TRBV20-1,11,.,TGCAGTGCTATGCGGGCTTATGAGCAGTTCTTC,CSAMRAYEQFF
.,TRBJ2-6,TRBV11-2,17,.,TGTGCCAGCAGCTTAGTGGGACTTTCCTCTGGGGCCAACGTCCTGACTTTC,CASSLVGLSSGANVLTF
.,TRBJ1-4,TRBV15,15,TRBD1,TGTGCCACCAGCAGAGAGGGACAGCTTAATGAAAAACTGTTTTTT,CATSREGQLNEKLFF
.,TRBJ2-7,TRBV28,13,.,TGTGCCAGCAGTTTTCCCCCATCCTACGAGCAGTACTTC,CASSFPPSYEQYF
.,TRBJ1-2,TRBV9,15,TRBD1,TGTGCCAGCAGCGACCCCCAGGGGGCTTGGTATGGCTACACCTTC,CASSDPQGAWYGYTF
.,TRBJ1-5,TRBV5-5,14,.,TGTGCCAGCAGCTTGACGGGTAGCAATCAGCCCCAGCATTTT,CASSLTGSNQPQHF
.,TRBJ2-7,TRBV7-8,15,.,TGTGCCAGCAGCACACTAATGGTACAGGGACCCGAGCAGTACTTC,CASSTLMVQGPEQYF
.,TRBJ2-5,TRBV7-8,14,TRBD2,TGTGCCAGCACTCCGGGGGGGCAACAAGAGACCCAGTACTTC,CASTPGGQQETQYF
.,TRBJ2-5,TRBV4-1,14,TRBD1,TGCGCCAGCAGCCAGTCGACAGGGGCCGTGGGCCAGTACTTC,CASSQSTGAVGQYF
.,TRBJ1-2,TRBV29-1,12,.,TGCAGCGCGCTAAGACAGGCCTATGGCTACACCTTC,CSALRQAYGYTF
.,TRBJ1-4,TRBV5-1,14,.,TGCGCCAGCAGCTTGATAGGGGGAGGTGAAAAACTGTTTTTT,CASSLIGGGEKLFF
.,TRBJ1-2,TRBV6-5,14,.,TGTGCCAGCAGTTACCAGGGGCGGAACTATGGCTACACCTTC,CASSYQGRNYGYTF
once,TRBJ1-5,TRBV10-1,14,.,TGCGCCAGCAAAAAGGTCTATAGCAATCAGCCCCAGCATTTT,CASKKVYSNQPQHF
.,TRBJ2-3,TRBV10-3,14,TRBD1,TGTGCCGTGCAGGGGGCGGTCAGCACAGATACGCAGTATTTT,CAVQGAVSTDTQYF
.,TRBJ2-1,TRBV28,15,TRBD2,TGTGCCAGCAGTTTAGAGGGCGGGAGGGCCTACGAGCAGTTCTTC,CASSLEGGRAYEQFF
once,TRBJ2-3,TRBV10-3,13,.,TGTGCCATCAGTGAGGGGGGAAGAGATACGCAGTATTTT,CAISEGGRDTQYF
.,TRBJ2-2,TRBV18,15,TRBD1,TGTGCCAGCTCGCCCGGGACAGCTCACACCGGGGAGCTGTTTTTT,CASSPGTAHTGELFF
.,TRBJ2-5,TRBV6-4,12,TRBD1,TGTGCCAGCAGGGACAGGGGAGAGACCCAGTACTTC,CASRDRGETQYF
.,TRBJ1-2,TRBV28,13,.,TGTGCCAGCAGTTTACAGGGAGACTATGGCTACACCTTC,CASSLQGDYGYTF
.,TRBJ2-3,TRBV30,14,TRBD2,TGTGCCTGGAGTCGAGCGGGAATCGCAGATACGCAGTATTTT,CAWSRAGIADTQYF
.,TRBJ2-1,TRBV27,14,.,TGTGCCAGCAGTTTAAAGGCAGTCTACAATGAGCAGTTCTTC,CASSLKAVYNEQFF
.,TRBJ2-7,TRBV18,16,TRBD2,TGTGCCAGCTCACCACCGACTAGCGGGATCCAGGGGGAGCAGTACTTC,CASSPPTSGIQGEQYF
.,TRBJ1-2,TRBV19,13,.,TGTGCCAGTAGTATGCCAGGGAACTATGGCTACACCTTC,CASSMPGNYGYTF
.,TRBJ2-7,TRBV7-2,13,TRBD1,TGTGCCAGTAGCCGGGACAGGGCCAACGAGCAGTACTTC,CASSRDRANEQYF
.,TRBJ2-7,TRBV6-5,14,.,TGTGCCAGCAGTTATACCGAGAACATACGCGAGCAGTACTTC,CASSYTENIREQYF
.,TRBJ2-5,TRBV7-2,14,TRBD2,TGTGCCAGCAGCTCTAGCGGGGAGCAAGAGACCCAGTACTTC,CASSSSGEQETQYF
.,TRBJ1-1,TRBV10-3,14,.,TGTGCCGCCCTAAGCCAGGGCGCTAACACTGAAGCTTTCTTT,CAALSQGANTEAFF
.,TRBJ1-2,TRBV9,14,.,TGTGCCAGCAGCGTTCCCTCCGGGGGAGGAGGCTACACCTTC,CASSVPSGGGGYTF
.,TRBJ2-5,TRBV30,14,TRBD2,TGTGCCTGGAGCTGGGCTAGCGGGACGGAGACCCAGTACTTC,CAWSWASGTETQYF
.,TRBJ2-3,TRBV14,14,.,TGTGCCAGCAGCCAAGAGCGGGCTGTAGATACGCAGTATTTT,CASSQERAVDTQYF
once,TRBJ1-5,TRBV7-4,14,.,TGTGCCAGCAACCATTCAGGTAGCAATCAGCCCCAGCATTTT,CASNHSGSNQPQHF
.,TRBJ2-5,TRBV18,12,.,TGTGCCAGCTCACCCTCACAAGAGACCCAGTACTTC,CASSPSQETQYF
.,TRBJ1-5,TRBV6-6,13,.,TGTGCCAGCAGTTACGATCAGGGACAGCCCCAGCATTTT,CASSYDQGQPQHF
.,TRBJ1-1,TRBV6-5,13,.,TGTGCCAGCAGTCCAGGACAGCTCTTATCAGCTTTCTTT,CASSPGQLLSAFF
.,TRBJ2-7,TRBV4-1,18,TRBD2,TGCGCCAGCAGCCAAGCGGTCCGCGGGCTAGCGGGGTCCTACGAGCAGTACTTC,CASSQAVRGLAGSYEQYF
.,TRBJ1-1,TRBV6-5,14,.,TGTGCCACCCGACAAGGGGGGATGAACACTGAAGCTTTCTTT,CATRQGGMNTEAFF
few,TRBJ1-5,TRBV7-2,14,.,TGTGCCAGCAGCTTAGGCTTCGTTAGTCAGCCCCAGCATTTT,CASSLGFVSQPQHF
once,TRBJ2-1,TRBV5-1,16,TRBD2,TGCGCCAGCAGTCCCCGTATAGCGGGGTCCTACAATGAGCAGTTCTTC,CASSPRIAGSYNEQFF
.,TRBJ2-1,TRBV11-2,16,.,TGTGCCAGCAGCTTACTGCCCGCTCGGGCGTCAAATGAGCAGTTCTTC,CASSLLPARASNEQFF
.,TRBJ2-1,TRBV7-2,14,.,TGTGCCAGCAGCTCCCTGGTCGGGAGCCATGAGCAGTTCTTC,CASSSLVGSHEQFF
.,TRBJ1-1,TRBV4-2,14,.,TGTGCCAGCAGCCAAGAACTGAGGTTGACTGAAGCTTTCTTT,CASSQELRLTEAFF
few,TRBJ2-7,TRBV5-4,16,TRBD1,TGTGCCAGCAGCTTGGCCGGGACAGGCATCTCCTACGAGCAGTACTTC,CASSLAGTGISYEQYF
.,TRBJ1-2,TRBV13,13,TRBD1,TGTGCCAGCAGCCGTACAGGGGTCTATGGCTACACCTTC,CASSRTGVYGYTF
.,TRBJ1-2,TRBV28,14,TRBD1,TGTGCCAGCAGTTTCCCGCAGGGGGGCTATGGCTACACCTTC,CASSFPQGGYGYTF
.,TRBJ1-4,TRBV9,14,.,TGTGCCAGCAGCGCGGAAAGACGGGGTGAAAAACTGTTTTTT,CASSAERRGEKLFF
.,TRBJ2-3,TRBV12-5,14,.,TGTGCTACTGGGACGGGGTACGGGACAGATACGCAGTATTTT,CATGTGYGTDTQYF
once,TRBJ2-1,TRBV5-1,16,TRBD2,TGCGCCAGCAGCTTAGGCAGCGGGAGAACCTACAATGAGCAGTTCTTC,CASSLGSGRTYNEQFF
.,TRBJ2-2,TRBV5-1,16,TRBD2,TGCGCCAGCAGCGCTAGGCTAGCGGGGAACACCGGGGAGCTGTTTTTT,CASSARLAGNTGELFF
.,TRBJ2-4,TRBV6-6,15,TRBD2,TGTGCCAGCTGGAGCGGGAGTTCAGCCAAAAACATTCAGTACTTC,CASWSGSSAKNIQYF
once,TRBJ1-1,TRBV6-1,15,.,TGTGCCAGCAGTGGTCCCGGGACGGCGAACACTGAAGCTTTCTTT,CASSGPGTANTEAFF
.,TRBJ2-7,TRBV15,13,.,TGTGCCACCAGCAGAGATTATTTGTACGAGCAGTACTTC,CATSRDYLYEQYF
.,TRBJ2-5,TRBV16,14,.,TGTGCCAGCAGCCAATCTGACAGTCAAGAGACCCAGTACTTC,CASSQSDSQETQYF
.,TRBJ2-1,TRBV11-1,15,TRBD2,TGTGCCAGCAGATTCGGACTAGCGGGAGACCATGAGCAGTTCTTC,CASRFGLAGDHEQFF
.,TRBJ2-1,TRBV15,13,.,TGTGCCACCAGCAGAGATCGGCGGGTCGAGCAGTTCTTC,CATSRDRRVEQFF